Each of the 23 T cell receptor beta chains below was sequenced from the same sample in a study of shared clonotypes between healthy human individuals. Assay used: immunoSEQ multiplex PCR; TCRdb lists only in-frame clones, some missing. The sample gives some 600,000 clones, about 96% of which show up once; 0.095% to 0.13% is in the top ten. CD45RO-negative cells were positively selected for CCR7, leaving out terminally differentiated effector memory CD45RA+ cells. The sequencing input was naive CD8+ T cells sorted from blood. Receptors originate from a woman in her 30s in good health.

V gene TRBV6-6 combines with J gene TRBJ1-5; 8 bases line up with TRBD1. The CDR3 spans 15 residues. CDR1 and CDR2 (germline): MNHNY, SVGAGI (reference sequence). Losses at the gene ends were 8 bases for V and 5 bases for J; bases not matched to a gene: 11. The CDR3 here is CASGQGMARHQPQHF. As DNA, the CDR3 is TGTGCCAGCGGACAGGGAATGGCACGGCATCAGCCCCAGCATTTT.

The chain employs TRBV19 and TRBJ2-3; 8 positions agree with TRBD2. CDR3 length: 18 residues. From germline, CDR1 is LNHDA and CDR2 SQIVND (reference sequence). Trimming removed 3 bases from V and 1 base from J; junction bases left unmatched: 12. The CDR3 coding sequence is TGTGCCAGTAGTATGACGACTAGCGAGCCTGTTGGCACAGATACGCAGTATTTT. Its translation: CASSMTTSEPVGTDTQYF.

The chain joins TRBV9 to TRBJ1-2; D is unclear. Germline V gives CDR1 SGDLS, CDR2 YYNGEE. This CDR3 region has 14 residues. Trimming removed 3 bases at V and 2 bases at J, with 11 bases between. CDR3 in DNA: TGTGCCAGCAGCGGGGCGGGGTCCAACTATGGCTACACCTTC. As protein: CASSGAGSNYGYTF.

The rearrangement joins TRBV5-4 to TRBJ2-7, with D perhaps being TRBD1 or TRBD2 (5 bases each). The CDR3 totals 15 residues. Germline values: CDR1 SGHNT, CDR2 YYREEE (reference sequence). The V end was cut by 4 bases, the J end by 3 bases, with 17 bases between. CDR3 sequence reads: CASSTNGAGLYEQYF. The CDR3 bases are TGTGCCAGCAGCACGAACGGGGCAGGGCTCTACGAGCAGTACTTC.

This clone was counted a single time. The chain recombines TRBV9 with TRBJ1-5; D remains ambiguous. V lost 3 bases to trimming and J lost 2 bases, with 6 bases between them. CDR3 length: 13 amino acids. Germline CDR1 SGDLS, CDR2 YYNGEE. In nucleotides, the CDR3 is TGTGCCAGCAGCGGATCCGGCAATCAGCCCCAGCATTTT. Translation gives CASSGSGNQPQHF.

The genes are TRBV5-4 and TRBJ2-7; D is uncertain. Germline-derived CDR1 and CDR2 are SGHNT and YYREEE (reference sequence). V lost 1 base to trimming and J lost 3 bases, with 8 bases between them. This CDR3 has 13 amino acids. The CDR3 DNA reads TGTGCCAGCAGCTTGCCAATGAACTACGAGCAGTACTTC. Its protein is CASSLPMNYEQYF.

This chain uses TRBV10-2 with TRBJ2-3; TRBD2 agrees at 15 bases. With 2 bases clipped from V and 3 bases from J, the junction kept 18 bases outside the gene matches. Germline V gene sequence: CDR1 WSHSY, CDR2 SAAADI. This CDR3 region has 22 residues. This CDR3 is CASSEPPGLAGGVNWLTDTQYF. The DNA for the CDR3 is TGCGCCAGCAGTGAGCCTCCGGGACTAGCGGGAGGTGTGAATTGGCTAACAGATACGCAGTATTTT.

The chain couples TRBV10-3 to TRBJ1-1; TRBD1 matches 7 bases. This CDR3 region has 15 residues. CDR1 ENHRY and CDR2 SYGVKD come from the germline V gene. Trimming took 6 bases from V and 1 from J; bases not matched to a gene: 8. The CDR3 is CAISPWTGENTEAFF. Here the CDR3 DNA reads TGTGCCATCAGCCCTTGGACAGGAGAGAACACTGAAGCTTTCTTT.

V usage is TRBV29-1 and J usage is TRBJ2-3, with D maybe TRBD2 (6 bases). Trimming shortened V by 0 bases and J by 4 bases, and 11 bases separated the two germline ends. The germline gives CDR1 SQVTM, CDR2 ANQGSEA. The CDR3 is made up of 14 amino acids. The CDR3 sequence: CSVEELIAADTQYF. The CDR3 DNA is TGCAGCGTTGAAGAATTAATAGCGGCAGATACGCAGTATTTT.

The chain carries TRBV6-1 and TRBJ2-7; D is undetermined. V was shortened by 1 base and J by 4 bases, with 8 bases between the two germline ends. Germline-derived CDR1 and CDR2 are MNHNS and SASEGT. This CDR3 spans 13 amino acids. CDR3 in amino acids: CASSEGSFYEQYF. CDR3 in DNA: TGTGCCAGCAGTGAAGGGTCATTTTACGAGCAGTACTTC.

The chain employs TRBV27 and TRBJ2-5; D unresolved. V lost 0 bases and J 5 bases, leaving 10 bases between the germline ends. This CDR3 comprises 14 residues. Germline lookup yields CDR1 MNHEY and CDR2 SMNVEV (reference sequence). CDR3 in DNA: TGTGCCAGCAGTTTATCGGGCGGCCGTGAGACCCAGTACTTC. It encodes CASSLSGGRETQYF.

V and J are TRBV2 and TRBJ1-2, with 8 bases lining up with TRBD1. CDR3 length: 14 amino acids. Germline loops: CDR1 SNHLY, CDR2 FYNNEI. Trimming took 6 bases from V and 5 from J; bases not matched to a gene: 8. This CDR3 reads CASRLTGEGYGYTF. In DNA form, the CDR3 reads TGTGCCAGCAGGTTGACAGGGGAGGGTTATGGCTACACCTTC.

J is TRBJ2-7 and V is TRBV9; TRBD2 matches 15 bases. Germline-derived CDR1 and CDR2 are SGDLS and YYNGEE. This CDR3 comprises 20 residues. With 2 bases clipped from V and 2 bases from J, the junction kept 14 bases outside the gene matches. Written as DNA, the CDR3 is TGTGCCAGCAGCGTGATCCCTCAGGGACTAGCGGGAGGATCTCCCTACGAGCAGTACTTC. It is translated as CASSVIPQGLAGGSPYEQYF.

For the CDR3, the DNA is TGTGCCAGTAGTATCTGGACTGCAAACACTGAAGCTTTCTTT. It translates to CASSIWTANTEAFF. This chain connects TRBV19 to TRBJ1-1; D gene unclear. CDR1 LNHDA and CDR2 SQIVND come from the germline V gene (reference sequence). V lost 3 bases and J lost 2, with 10 bases in between. There are 14 residues in the CDR3.

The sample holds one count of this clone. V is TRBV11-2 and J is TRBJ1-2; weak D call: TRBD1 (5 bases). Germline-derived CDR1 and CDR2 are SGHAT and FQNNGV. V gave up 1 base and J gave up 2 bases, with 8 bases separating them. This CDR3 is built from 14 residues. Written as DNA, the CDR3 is TGTGCCAGCAGCTTAGTAGGGGTCAACTATGGCTACACCTTC. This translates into CASSLVGVNYGYTF.

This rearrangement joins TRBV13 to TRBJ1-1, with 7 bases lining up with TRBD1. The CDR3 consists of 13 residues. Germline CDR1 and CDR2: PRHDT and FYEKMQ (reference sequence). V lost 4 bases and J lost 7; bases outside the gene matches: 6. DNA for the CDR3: TGTGCCAGCAGCTCGGGACAGACAGTTGAAGCTTTCTTT. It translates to CASSSGQTVEAFF.

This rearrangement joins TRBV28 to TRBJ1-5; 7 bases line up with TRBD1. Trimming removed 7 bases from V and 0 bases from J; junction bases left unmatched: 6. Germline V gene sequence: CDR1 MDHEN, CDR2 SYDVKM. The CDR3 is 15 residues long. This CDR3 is CASTWTGYSNQPQHF. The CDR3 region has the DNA TGTGCCAGCACCTGGACAGGCTATAGCAATCAGCCCCAGCATTTT.

In DNA form, the CDR3 reads TGTGCCAGCAGTTCACTAGCGGGCTACTACGAGCAGTACTTC. This sequence encodes CASSSLAGYYEQYF. V and J are TRBV6-5 and TRBJ2-7; 9 bases match TRBD2. CDR1 is MNHEY, CDR2 SVGAGI, per germline. The CDR3 has 14 amino acids. Unmatched junction bases numbered 4, after V lost 4 bases and J lost 3 bases.

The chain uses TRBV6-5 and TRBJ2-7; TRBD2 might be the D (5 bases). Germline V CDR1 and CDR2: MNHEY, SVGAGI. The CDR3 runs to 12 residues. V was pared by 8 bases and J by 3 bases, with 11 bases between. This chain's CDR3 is CASSGLDYEQYF. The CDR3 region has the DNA TGTGCCAGCTCTGGACTGGACTACGAGCAGTACTTC.

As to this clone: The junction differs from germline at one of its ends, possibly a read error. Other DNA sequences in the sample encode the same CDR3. CDR3 coding DNA: TGTGCCAGCAGTTTGGGGGGGTTCGGCACTGAAGCTTTCTTT. Amino acids: CASSLGGFGTEAFF. The V and J genes are TRBV5-6 and TRBJ1-1; possibly TRBD1 for D (5 bases). The CDR3 sequence is 14 residues long. The V gene's germline CDR1 is SGHDT and CDR2 YYEEEE.

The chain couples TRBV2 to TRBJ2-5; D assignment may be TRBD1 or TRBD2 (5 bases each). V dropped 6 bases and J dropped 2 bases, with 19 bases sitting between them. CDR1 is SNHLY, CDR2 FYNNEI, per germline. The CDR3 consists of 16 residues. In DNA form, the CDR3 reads TGTGCCAGCAGAGGGGAGAGGTTGGCAGGGCAAGAGACCCAGTACTTC. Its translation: CASRGERLAGQETQYF.

This chain's CDR3 is CASSYPEGGNGELFF. The CDR3 DNA reads as TGTGCCAGCAGCTACCCTGAGGGAGGGAACGGGGAGCTGTTTTTT. The rearrangement links TRBV7-9 to TRBJ2-2; 7 nucleotides line up with TRBD2. Germline CDR1 reads SEHNR; CDR2 reads FQNEAQ (reference sequence). This CDR3 region has 15 residues. The V gene end was trimmed by 4 bases and the J gene end by 7 bases; junction bases not matched to a gene: 9.

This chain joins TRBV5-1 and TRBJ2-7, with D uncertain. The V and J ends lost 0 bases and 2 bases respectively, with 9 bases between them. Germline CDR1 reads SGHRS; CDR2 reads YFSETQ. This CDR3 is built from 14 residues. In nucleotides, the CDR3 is TGCGCCAGCAGCTTGGAGGGAATACCCTACGAGCAGTACTTC. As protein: CASSLEGIPYEQYF.